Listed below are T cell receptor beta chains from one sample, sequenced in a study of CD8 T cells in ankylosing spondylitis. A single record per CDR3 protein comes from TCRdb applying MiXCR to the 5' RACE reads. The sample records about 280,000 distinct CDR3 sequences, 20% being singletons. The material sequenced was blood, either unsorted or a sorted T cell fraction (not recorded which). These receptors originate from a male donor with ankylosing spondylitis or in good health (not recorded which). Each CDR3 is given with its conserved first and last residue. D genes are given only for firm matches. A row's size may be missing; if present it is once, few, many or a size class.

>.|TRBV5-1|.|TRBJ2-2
CASSWVGPGELFF
TGCGCCAGCAGCTGGGTCGGGCCCGGGGAGCTGTTTTTT
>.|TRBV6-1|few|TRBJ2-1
CASSPGTGRYSQFF
TGTGCCAGCAGTCCGGGAACTGGAAGGTATTCGCAGTTCTTC
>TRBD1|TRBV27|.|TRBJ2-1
CASSTSGTGGDEQFF
TGTGCCAGCAGTACCTCCGGGACAGGGGGCGATGAGCAGTTCTTC
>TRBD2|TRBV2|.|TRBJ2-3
CASRGLAGGSDTQYF
TGTGCCAGCAGGGGACTAGCGGGGGGATCAGATACGCAGTATTTT
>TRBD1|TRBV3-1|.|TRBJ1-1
CASSPYWDSLNTEAFF
TGTGCCAGCAGCCCTTATTGGGACAGCTTGAACACTGAAGCTTTCTTT
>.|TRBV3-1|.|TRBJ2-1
CASTPAGGLNEQFF
TGTGCCAGCACCCCAGCAGGAGGTTTAAATGAGCAGTTCTTC
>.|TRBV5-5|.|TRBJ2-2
CASSFNRPTNTGELFF
TGTGCCAGCAGCTTTAACAGACCGACGAACACCGGGGAGCTGTTTTTT
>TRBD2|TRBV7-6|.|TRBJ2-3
CASSPGTSLDTQYF
TGTGCCAGCAGCCCAGGGACTAGCTTAGATACGCAGTATTTT
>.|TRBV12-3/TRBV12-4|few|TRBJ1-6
CASSSGTRISPLHF
TGTGCCAGCAGTTCCGGCACAAGGATTTCACCCCTCCACTTT
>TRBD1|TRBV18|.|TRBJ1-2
CASSTTGINYGYTF
TGTGCCAGCTCAACGACAGGGATCAACTATGGCTACACCTTC
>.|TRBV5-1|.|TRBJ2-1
CASSRQTGSPYNEQFF
TGCGCCAGCAGCCGTCAAACGGGATCCCCCTACAATGAGCAGTTCTTC
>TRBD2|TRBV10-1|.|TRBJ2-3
CASSEHAGGPGDTQYF
TGCGCCAGCAGTGAACATGCGGGAGGGCCCGGAGATACGCAGTATTTT
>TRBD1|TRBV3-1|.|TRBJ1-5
CASSQKGQGQPQHF
TGTGCCAGCAGCCAAAAGGGACAGGGCCAGCCCCAGCATTTT
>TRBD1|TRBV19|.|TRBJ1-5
CASRWTGELRNQPQHF
TGTGCCAGTAGGTGGACAGGGGAATTGCGCAATCAGCCCCAGCATTTT
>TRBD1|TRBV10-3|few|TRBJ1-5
CAISQGATNQPQHF
TGTGCCATCAGTCAGGGGGCCACCAATCAGCCCCAGCATTTT
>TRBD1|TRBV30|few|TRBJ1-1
CAWSSGTGMNTEAFF
TGTGCCTGGAGTAGCGGGACAGGGATGAACACTGAAGCTTTCTTT
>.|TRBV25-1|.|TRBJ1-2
CASSEYSRGANYGYTF
TGTGCCAGCAGTGAATATTCCAGGGGAGCTAACTATGGCTACACCTTC
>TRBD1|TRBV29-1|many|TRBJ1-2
CSGQGAVGYTF
TGCAGCGGACAGGGGGCGGTTGGCTACACCTTC
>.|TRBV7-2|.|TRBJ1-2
CASRPGRAPNGYTF
TGTGCCAGCAGACCCGGGCGAGCGCCAAATGGCTACACCTTC
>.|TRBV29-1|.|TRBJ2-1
CSVGGREYNEQFF
TGCAGCGTTGGAGGGAGAGAATACAATGAGCAGTTCTTC